Listed below are T cell receptor beta chains from one sample, sequenced in a study of blood T cell repertoires in COVID-19. The assay was immunoSEQ multiplex PCR, and TCRdb's table has in-frame clones only and misses some. This repertoire shows hundreds of thousands of clones, roughly 90% found once; its top ten account for approximately 4.2%. The sequenced sample was PBMCs or T cells enriched from blood (not recorded which). These receptors were obtained from a woman in her 30s who had recovered from COVID-19. Each CDR3 is given with its conserved first and last residue. D genes are given only for firm matches. Only some rows state a clone size, as once, few, many or a class for expanded clones.

D gene: -
J gene: TRBJ2-1
clone size: -
V gene: TRBV19
CDR3 DNA: TGTGCCAGTAGTAGCGTTAGGGGTATGGAGCAGTTCTTC
CDR3 protein: CASSSVRGMEQFF

D gene: -
J gene: TRBJ1-2
clone size: -
V gene: TRBV27
CDR3 DNA: TGTGCCAGCAGTTTATTGGGGGGGAATGGCTACACCTTC
CDR3 protein: CASSLLGGNGYTF

D gene: TRBD1
J gene: TRBJ1-2
clone size: -
V gene: TRBV15
CDR3 DNA: TGTGCCACCAGCAGAGACCGGACAGGGGCTTATGGCTACACCTTC
CDR3 protein: CATSRDRTGAYGYTF

D gene: -
J gene: TRBJ1-1
clone size: -
V gene: TRBV28
CDR3 DNA: TGTGCCAGCAGCTGGGTAGACTTCGAAGCTTTCTTT
CDR3 protein: CASSWVDFEAFF

D gene: -
J gene: TRBJ2-7
clone size: once
V gene: TRBV18
CDR3 DNA: TGTGCCAGCTCACCGGCGGGCTACGAGCAGTACTTC
CDR3 protein: CASSPAGYEQYF

D gene: -
J gene: TRBJ1-4
clone size: -
V gene: TRBV7-2
CDR3 DNA: TGTGCCACCCGGGGAGGCCTAAATGAAAAACTGTTTTTT
CDR3 protein: CATRGGLNEKLFF

D gene: TRBD1
J gene: TRBJ1-3
clone size: once
V gene: TRBV11-2
CDR3 DNA: TGTGCCAGCAGCACGGGACTGACAGGGGGCCCTGGAAACACCATATATTTT
CDR3 protein: CASSTGLTGGPGNTIYF

D gene: -
J gene: TRBJ1-3
clone size: few
V gene: TRBV7-9
CDR3 DNA: TGTGCCAGCAGCTCATACAGTGCTGGAAACACCATATATTTT
CDR3 protein: CASSSYSAGNTIYF

D gene: TRBD2
J gene: TRBJ2-1
clone size: -
V gene: TRBV10-3
CDR3 DNA: TGTGCCATCAGTGAGTCGGGACTAGCGGGAGGGGATGAGCAGTTCTTC
CDR3 protein: CAISESGLAGGDEQFF

D gene: -
J gene: TRBJ2-6
clone size: -
V gene: TRBV5-1
CDR3 DNA: TGCGCCAGCAGCTTGGGTGGCCACTCTGGGGCCAACGTCCTGACTTTC
CDR3 protein: CASSLGGHSGANVLTF

D gene: TRBD2
J gene: TRBJ2-7
clone size: -
V gene: TRBV7-3
CDR3 DNA: TGTGCCAGCAGCCGAAACGCCCTAGCGGGAGGCTCCCCGGAGAACGAGCAGTACTTC
CDR3 protein: CASSRNALAGGSPENEQYF

D gene: -
J gene: TRBJ1-3
clone size: -
V gene: TRBV9
CDR3 DNA: TGTGCCAGCAGCGCCTCTCTCCGGGACACTATCTCTGGAAACACCATATATTTT
CDR3 protein: CASSASLRDTISGNTIYF

D gene: TRBD2
J gene: TRBJ2-3
clone size: -
V gene: TRBV5-5
CDR3 DNA: TGTGCCAGCAGCTTGTCTCCAGGACTAGGGTTCTATTTT
CDR3 protein: CASSLSPGLGFYF

D gene: -
J gene: TRBJ2-7
clone size: -
V gene: TRBV23-1
CDR3 DNA: TGCGCCAGCAGTCAGATGATAGGCCCCCAGGTTGGGCTTCGGTCCTACGAGCAGTACTTC
CDR3 protein: CASSQMIGPQVGLRSYEQYF

D gene: -
J gene: TRBJ1-6
clone size: -
V gene: TRBV4-2
CDR3 DNA: TGTGCCAGCAGCCAAGATCGCAGGGCGAACTCACCCCTCCACTTT
CDR3 protein: CASSQDRRANSPLHF

D gene: -
J gene: TRBJ1-4
clone size: -
V gene: TRBV29-1
CDR3 DNA: TGCAGCGTTGACACATCCGGGACAATGGGAGAAAAACTGTTTTTT
CDR3 protein: CSVDTSGTMGEKLFF

D gene: TRBD1
J gene: TRBJ1-5
clone size: -
V gene: TRBV19
CDR3 DNA: TGTGCCAGTAGTCCTCGGGACAGGAACAATCAGCCCCAGCATTTT
CDR3 protein: CASSPRDRNNQPQHF

D gene: -
J gene: TRBJ1-1
clone size: -
V gene: TRBV4-1
CDR3 DNA: TGCGCCAGCAGCCAAGCCAGGGGCTCTGAAGCTTTCTTT
CDR3 protein: CASSQARGSEAFF

D gene: TRBD2
J gene: TRBJ2-3
clone size: -
V gene: TRBV30
CDR3 DNA: TGTGCCTGGAGTGTACTCAAGCGGGGAGATACGCAGTATTTT
CDR3 protein: CAWSVLKRGDTQYF

D gene: -
J gene: TRBJ1-4
clone size: once
V gene: TRBV28
CDR3 DNA: TGTGCCAGCTCGGGAGCGAATGAAAAACTGTTTTTT
CDR3 protein: CASSGANEKLFF

D gene: -
J gene: TRBJ2-7
clone size: -
V gene: TRBV19
CDR3 DNA: TGTGCCAGTACACAGGGTCACGAGCAGTACTTC
CDR3 protein: CASTQGHEQYF

D gene: -
J gene: TRBJ1-1
clone size: -
V gene: TRBV19
CDR3 DNA: TGTGCCAGTAGTACGGGGGGGGACACTGAAGCTTTCTTT
CDR3 protein: CASSTGGDTEAFF

D gene: -
J gene: TRBJ1-2
clone size: -
V gene: TRBV28
CDR3 DNA: TGTGCCAGCAGTTTCGGGCGGGTTATTGGCTACACCTTC
CDR3 protein: CASSFGRVIGYTF

D gene: TRBD2
J gene: TRBJ2-7
clone size: -
V gene: TRBV6-2/TRBV6-3
CDR3 DNA: TGTGCCAGCAGTTCTTGGACTAGCGGGAAGTCCTACGAGCAGTACTTC
CDR3 protein: CASSSWTSGKSYEQYF

D gene: -
J gene: TRBJ2-3
clone size: -
V gene: TRBV28
CDR3 DNA: TGTGCCATCTCCATCCTACGCACAGATACGCAGTATTTT
CDR3 protein: CAISILRTDTQYF

D gene: -
J gene: TRBJ2-3
clone size: -
V gene: TRBV4-1
CDR3 DNA: TGCGCCAGCAGCCATCGTGTGTTCACAGATACGCAGTATTTT
CDR3 protein: CASSHRVFTDTQYF

D gene: -
J gene: TRBJ1-4
clone size: -
V gene: TRBV3-1/TRBV3-2
CDR3 DNA: TGTGCCAGCAGCCAAGAGGCGGTTTCAACTAATGAAAAACTGTTTTTT
CDR3 protein: CASSQEAVSTNEKLFF

D gene: -
J gene: TRBJ1-1
clone size: -
V gene: TRBV29-1
CDR3 DNA: TGCAGCGTTGGTGAGGAATTATGGAACACTGAAGCTTTCTTT
CDR3 protein: CSVGEELWNTEAFF

D gene: -
J gene: TRBJ1-2
clone size: -
V gene: TRBV28
CDR3 DNA: TGTGCCAGCAGTAGCCTCTATGGCTACACCTTC
CDR3 protein: CASSSLYGYTF

D gene: TRBD1
J gene: TRBJ1-1
clone size: -
V gene: TRBV28
CDR3 DNA: TGTGCCAGCAGTTTACCGGACAGGTACACTGAAGCTTTCTTT
CDR3 protein: CASSLPDRYTEAFF

D gene: -
J gene: TRBJ1-2
clone size: -
V gene: TRBV19
CDR3 DNA: TGTGCCAGTAGTACCCTTTCGGGGGGTGCCTATGGCTACACCTTC
CDR3 protein: CASSTLSGGAYGYTF

D gene: -
J gene: TRBJ1-1
clone size: -
V gene: TRBV10-3
CDR3 DNA: TGTGCCATCAGTGAGTCCAGGTCCCTTGAAGCTTTCTTT
CDR3 protein: CAISESRSLEAFF